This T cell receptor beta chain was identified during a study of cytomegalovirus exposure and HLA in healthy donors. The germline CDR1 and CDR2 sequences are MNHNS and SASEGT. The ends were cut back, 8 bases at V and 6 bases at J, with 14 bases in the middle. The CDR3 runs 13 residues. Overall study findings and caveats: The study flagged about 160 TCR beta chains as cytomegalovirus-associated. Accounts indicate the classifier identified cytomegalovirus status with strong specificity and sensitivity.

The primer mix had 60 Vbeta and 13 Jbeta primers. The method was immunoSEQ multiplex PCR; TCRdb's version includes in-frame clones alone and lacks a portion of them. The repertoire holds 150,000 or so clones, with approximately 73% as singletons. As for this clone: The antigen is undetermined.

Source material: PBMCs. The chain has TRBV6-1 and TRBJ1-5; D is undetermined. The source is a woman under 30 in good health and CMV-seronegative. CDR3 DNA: TGTGCCAGCCAGACCTTCGGGAGTCAGCCCCAGCATTTT. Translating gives CASQTFGSQPQHF.